This entry features one T cell receptor (beta chain) sequence. The record originates from a study of blood T cell repertoires in COVID-19. About the study: Acute and convalescent COVID-19 specimens originated in the United States, Italy and Spain. PBMCs, B-cell-depleted T cells, or T cells provided the cDNA or gDNA that made up the material.

CDR3 size: 13 residues. The V gene lost 6 bases and the J gene lost 5 bases, with 8 bases spanning the gap. Original methodology: Estimated nucleated cell counts came from reference gene primer amplification. Generated by immunoSEQ multiplex PCR, the TCRdb table keeps only in-frame clones and is missing some. The V and J calls and the clone size are those of that table, but D and trimming were determined from the DNA. The sample shows approximately 440,000 clones, around 90% of them seen only once. Clinical history as reported by participants underpinned cohort assignment. The sample was PBMCs or T cells enriched from blood (not recorded which). The sequence was collected from a woman between 18 and 29 years old who had recovered from COVID-19. This sequence joins TRBV12-3 or TRBV12-4 and TRBJ1-6; D gene ambiguous. The CDR3 region is CASSHPNNSPLHF. The CDR3, as DNA: TGTGCCAGCAGCCATCCCAATAATTCACCCCTCCACTTT.